This TCR beta chain was obtained from a study of cytomegalovirus exposure and HLA in healthy donors. The overall study: One earlier analysis, a look at around 170 million T cells, found about 110 million unique TCR beta sequences.

The CDR3 contains 15 residues. V lost 5 bases and J 0 bases, leaving 12 bases between the germline ends. Germline CDR1 and CDR2: SGHNT and YYREEE (reference sequence). It was with 60 Vbeta and 13 Jbeta primers that the PCR ran. Data came from immunoSEQ multiplex PCR; TCRdb stores just in-frame clones and leaves some out. In the table there are some 170,000 clones, roughly four fifths of which are singletons. Remarks on this clone: Its antigen is not known.

Study observations and caveats: A prior analysis recorded that most TCR beta V segments were productive about 90% or about 30% of the time. Later analysis associated a missense DCLRE1C variant with TCR beta V- and J-gene trimming. Most observed TCR sequences were rare, whereas some public TCRs were detected in many donors.

The sequenced sample consisted of PBMCs. This chain connects TRBV5-4 to TRBJ2-1; tentative D call: TRBD1 (6 bases). The sequence was collected from a woman in her 30s in good health and CMV-seronegative. CDR3 bases: TGTGCCAGCAGTCCACAGGGTAGCTCCTACAATGAGCAGTTCTTC. Its protein product is CASSPQGSSYNEQFF.